This TCR beta chain was profiled in a study of shared clonotypes between healthy human individuals. Study context: Those who served as donors were a couple of women and a few men between the ages of 18 and 49.

Study results and limitations: When compared with the clonotypes that were shared by all four sorted-subset donors, the non-shared clonotypes turned out to have lower generation probabilities.

A note on this clone: The antigen is unknown.

Deletions cut 3 bases from V and 2 bases from J, with 10 bases between. CDR1 SNHLY and CDR2 FYNNEI come from the germline V gene. This CDR3 comprises 14 residues. Generated by immunoSEQ multiplex PCR, the TCRdb table keeps only in-frame clones and is missing some. The table has some 1 million clones, approximately 76% seen once. The J gene is TRBJ1-2, the V gene TRBV2; D uncertain. Material: memory CD4+ T cells sorted from blood. Subset indicated: CD45RA-negative fraction. The TCR comes from a man younger than 35 in good health. The CDR3 here is CASSDRQANYGYTF. The DNA of the CDR3 is TGTGCCAGCAGTGATCGGCAGGCCAACTATGGCTACACCTTC.